These T cell receptor beta chains were read from a single sample in a study of T-cell reconstitution after alpha-beta-depleted transplantation in children. A single record per CDR3 protein comes from TCRdb applying MiXCR to the PCR reads. The sample consists of over 400,000 distinct CDR3 sequences, over 40% of them appearing once. The source material was PBMCs, sampled before TCRalphabeta/CD19-depleted stem cell transplant. These receptors all come from a girl aged 2 to 10 with aplastic anemia, due to receive a stem cell transplant. CDR3s include the opening cysteine and the closing phenylalanine or tryptophan. The D gene is left open where the match is weak. Size values are once, few and many counts, or a class for expanded clones, and some rows have none.

TRBV7-9,NA,NA,CASSLEPGRSPLHF
TRBV3-1,few,NA,CASSQSGMNTEAFF
TRBV5-1,NA,NA,CASSFKGRVKNEQFF
TRBV5-5,NA,TRBD1,CASSVGHRGPYNEQFF
TRBV5-4,once,TRBD2,CASSPIAGEGNIQYF
TRBV12-3/TRBV12-4,few,NA,CASSRQGGGYTDTQYF
TRBV28,few,TRBD1,CASSLLGTGGSYGYTF
TRBV7-2,NA,TRBD2,CASSPGGLAGGYNEQFF
TRBV10-3,few,TRBD2,CAIRDLAGAYEQYF
TRBV5-1,NA,NA,CASSPISGWDQPQHF
TRBV29-1,NA,TRBD2,CSARTSGDTGELFF
TRBV20-1,NA,NA,CSAVHLQETQYF
TRBV28,few,TRBD2,CASSQDGGVTEFGANVLTF
TRBV5-1,many,NA,CASRPVPGATGELFF
TRBV6-2/TRBV6-3,NA,NA,CASSYLVYEQYF
TRBV15,many,NA,CATREEYSEQFF
TRBV12-3/TRBV12-4,few,TRBD1,CASSLQTGINTEAFF
TRBV19,NA,NA,CASMGGTEAFF